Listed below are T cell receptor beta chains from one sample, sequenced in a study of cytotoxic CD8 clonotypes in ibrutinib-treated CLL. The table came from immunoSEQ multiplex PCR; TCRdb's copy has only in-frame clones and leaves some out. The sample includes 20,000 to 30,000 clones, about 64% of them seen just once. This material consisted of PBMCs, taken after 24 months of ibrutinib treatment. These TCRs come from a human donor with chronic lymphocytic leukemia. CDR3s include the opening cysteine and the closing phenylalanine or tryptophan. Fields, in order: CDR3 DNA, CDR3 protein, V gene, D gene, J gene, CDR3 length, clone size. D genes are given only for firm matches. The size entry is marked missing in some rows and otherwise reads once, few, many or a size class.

CDR3 DNA: TGTGCCAGCAGCGAACGAGGGGGGAACACTGAAGCTTTCTTT
CDR3 protein: CASSERGGNTEAFF
V gene: TRBV7-9
D gene: .
J gene: TRBJ1-1
CDR3 length: 14
clone size: few

CDR3 DNA: TGTGCCACCAGCCTAACCACAGGGAACAATCAGCCCCAGCATTTT
CDR3 protein: CATSLTTGNNQPQHF
V gene: TRBV15
D gene: .
J gene: TRBJ1-5
CDR3 length: 15
clone size: .

CDR3 DNA: TGCAGCGTTGGAGGGTGGGAGACCCAGTACTTC
CDR3 protein: CSVGGWETQYF
V gene: TRBV29-1
D gene: .
J gene: TRBJ2-5
CDR3 length: 11
clone size: .

CDR3 DNA: TGCGCCAGCAGTGGGGGGGTAGATCAGCCCCAGCATTTT
CDR3 protein: CASSGGVDQPQHF
V gene: TRBV10-1
D gene: .
J gene: TRBJ1-5
CDR3 length: 13
clone size: few

CDR3 DNA: TGTGCCAGCAGCCTCTGGGACGGTTCGAACACTGAAGCTTTCTTT
CDR3 protein: CASSLWDGSNTEAFF
V gene: TRBV5-5
D gene: .
J gene: TRBJ1-1
CDR3 length: 15
clone size: .

CDR3 DNA: TGTGCCAGTAGTATAGATCCTCACACCTATGGCTACACCTTC
CDR3 protein: CASSIDPHTYGYTF
V gene: TRBV19
D gene: .
J gene: TRBJ1-2
CDR3 length: 14
clone size: .

CDR3 DNA: TGTGCCAGCTCGCGCGAACGGACACTCCGCTACGAGCAGTACTTC
CDR3 protein: CASSRERTLRYEQYF
V gene: TRBV18
D gene: .
J gene: TRBJ2-7
CDR3 length: 15
clone size: .

CDR3 DNA: TGTGCCACCAGCAGAGATCCTAGGACAGGGCCGAGGGGCTACACCTTC
CDR3 protein: CATSRDPRTGPRGYTF
V gene: TRBV15
D gene: TRBD1
J gene: TRBJ1-2
CDR3 length: 16
clone size: .

CDR3 DNA: TGTGCCAGCAGCTTGGGGGGGTTGGGTGAAAAACTGTTTTTT
CDR3 protein: CASSLGGLGEKLFF
V gene: TRBV5-4
D gene: .
J gene: TRBJ1-4
CDR3 length: 14
clone size: once

CDR3 DNA: TGTGCCAGTAGTATTCCCCTCACCCTGGGTTCTCAGCCCCAGCATTTT
CDR3 protein: CASSIPLTLGSQPQHF
V gene: TRBV19
D gene: .
J gene: TRBJ1-5
CDR3 length: 16
clone size: .

CDR3 DNA: TGTGCCAGCTCACCAAGCTCTGGAAACACCATATATTTT
CDR3 protein: CASSPSSGNTIYF
V gene: TRBV18
D gene: .
J gene: TRBJ1-3
CDR3 length: 13
clone size: .